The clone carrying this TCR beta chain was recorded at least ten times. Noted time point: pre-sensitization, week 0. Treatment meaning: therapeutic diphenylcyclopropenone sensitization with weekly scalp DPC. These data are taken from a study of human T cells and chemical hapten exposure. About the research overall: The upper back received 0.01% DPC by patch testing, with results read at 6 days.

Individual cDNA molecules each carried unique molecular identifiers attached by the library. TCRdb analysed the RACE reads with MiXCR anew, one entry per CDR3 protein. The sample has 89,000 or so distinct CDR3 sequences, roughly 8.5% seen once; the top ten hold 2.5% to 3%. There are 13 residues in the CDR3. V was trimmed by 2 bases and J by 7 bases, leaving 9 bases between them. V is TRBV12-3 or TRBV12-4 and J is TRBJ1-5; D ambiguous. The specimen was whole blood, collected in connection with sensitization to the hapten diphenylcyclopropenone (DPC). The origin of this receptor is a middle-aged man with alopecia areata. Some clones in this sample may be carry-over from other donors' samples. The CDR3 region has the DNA TGTGCCAGCAGTTTAAGGGAGGGCCAGCCCCAGCATTTT. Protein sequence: CASSLREGQPQHF.